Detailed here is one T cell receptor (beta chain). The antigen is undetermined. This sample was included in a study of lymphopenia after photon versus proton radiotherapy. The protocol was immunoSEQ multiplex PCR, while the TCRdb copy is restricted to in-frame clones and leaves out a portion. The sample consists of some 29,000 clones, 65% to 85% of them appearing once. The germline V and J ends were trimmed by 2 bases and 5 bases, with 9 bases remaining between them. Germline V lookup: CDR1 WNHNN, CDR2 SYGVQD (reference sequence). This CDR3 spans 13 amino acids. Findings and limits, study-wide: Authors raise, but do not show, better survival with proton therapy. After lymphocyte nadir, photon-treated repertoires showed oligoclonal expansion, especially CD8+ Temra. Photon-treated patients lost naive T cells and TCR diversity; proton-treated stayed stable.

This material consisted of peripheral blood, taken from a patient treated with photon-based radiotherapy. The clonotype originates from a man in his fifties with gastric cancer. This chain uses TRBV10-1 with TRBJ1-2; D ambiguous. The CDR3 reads CASSENRIYGYTF. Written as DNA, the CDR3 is TGCGCCAGCAGTGAGAATCGGATTTATGGCTACACCTTC.